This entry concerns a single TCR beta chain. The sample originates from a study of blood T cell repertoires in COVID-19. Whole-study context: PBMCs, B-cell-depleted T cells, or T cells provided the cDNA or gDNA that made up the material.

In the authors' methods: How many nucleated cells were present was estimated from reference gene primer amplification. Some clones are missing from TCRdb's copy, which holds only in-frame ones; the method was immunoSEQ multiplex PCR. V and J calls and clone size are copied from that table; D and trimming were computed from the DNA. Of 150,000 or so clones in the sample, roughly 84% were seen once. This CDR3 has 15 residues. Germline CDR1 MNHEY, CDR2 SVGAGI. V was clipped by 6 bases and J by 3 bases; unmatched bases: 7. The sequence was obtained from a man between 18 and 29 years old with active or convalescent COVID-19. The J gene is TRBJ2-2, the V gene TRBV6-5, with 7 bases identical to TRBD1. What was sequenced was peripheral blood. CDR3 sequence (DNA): TGTGCCAGCAGGAGAACAGGGGCCGACACCGGGGAGCTGTTTTTT. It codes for CASRRTGADTGELFF.